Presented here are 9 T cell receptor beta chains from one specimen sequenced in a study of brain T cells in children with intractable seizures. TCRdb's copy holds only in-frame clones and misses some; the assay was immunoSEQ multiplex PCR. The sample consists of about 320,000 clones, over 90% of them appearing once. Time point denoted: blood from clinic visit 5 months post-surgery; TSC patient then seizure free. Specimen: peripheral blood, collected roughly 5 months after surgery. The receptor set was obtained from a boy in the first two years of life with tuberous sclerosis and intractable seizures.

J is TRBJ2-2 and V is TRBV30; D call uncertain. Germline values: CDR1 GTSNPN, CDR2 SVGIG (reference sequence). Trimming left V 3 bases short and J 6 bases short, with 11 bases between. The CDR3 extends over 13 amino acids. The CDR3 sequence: CAWRRTVAGELFF. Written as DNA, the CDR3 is TGTGCCTGGAGGAGGACGGTGGCCGGGGAGCTGTTTTTT.

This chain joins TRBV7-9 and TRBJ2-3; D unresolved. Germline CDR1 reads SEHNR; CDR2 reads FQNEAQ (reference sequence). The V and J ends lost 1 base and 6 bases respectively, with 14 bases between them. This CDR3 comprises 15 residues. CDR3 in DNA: TGTGCCAGCAGCTTAGGCGGATATGACGCGGATACGCAGTATTTT. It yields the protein CASSLGGYDADTQYF.

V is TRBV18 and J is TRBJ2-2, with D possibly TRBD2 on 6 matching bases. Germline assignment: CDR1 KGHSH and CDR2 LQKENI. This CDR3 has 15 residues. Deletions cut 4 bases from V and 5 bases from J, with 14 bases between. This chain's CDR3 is CASSLRDDGTGELFF. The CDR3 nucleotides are TGTGCCAGCTCACTGCGGGACGACGGGACCGGGGAGCTGTTTTTT. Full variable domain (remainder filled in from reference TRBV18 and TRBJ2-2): NAGVMQNPRHLVRRRGQEARLRCSPMKGHSHVYWYRQLPEEGLKFMVYLQKENIIDESGMPKERFSAEFPKEGPSILRIQQVVRGDSAAYFCASSLRDDGTGELFFGEGSRLTVL.

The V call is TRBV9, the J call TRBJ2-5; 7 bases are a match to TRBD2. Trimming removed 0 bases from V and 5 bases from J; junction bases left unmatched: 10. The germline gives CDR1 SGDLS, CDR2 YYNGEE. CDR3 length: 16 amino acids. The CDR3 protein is CASSVGMALASETQYF. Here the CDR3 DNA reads TGTGCCAGCAGCGTAGGGATGGCACTAGCGAGTGAGACCCAGTACTTC.

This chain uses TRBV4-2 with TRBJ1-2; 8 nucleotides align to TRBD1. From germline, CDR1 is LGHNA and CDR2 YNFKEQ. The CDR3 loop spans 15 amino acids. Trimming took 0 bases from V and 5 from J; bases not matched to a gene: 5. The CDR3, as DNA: TGTGCCAGCAGCCAAGAACAGGGGGGAAGGTATGGCTACACCTTC. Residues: CASSQEQGGRYGYTF.

The CDR3 spells CASSHRQGYHEKLFF. CDR3 sequence (DNA): TGTGCCAGCAGCCATAGGCAGGGGTATCATGAAAAACTGTTTTTT. J is TRBJ1-4 and V is TRBV3-1 (or the pseudogene TRBV3-2), with D possibly being TRBD1 (6 bases). There are 15 residues in the CDR3. Germline V lookup: CDR1 LGHDT, CDR2 YNNKEL (reference sequence). Deletions cut 3 bases from V and 6 bases from J, with 14 bases between.

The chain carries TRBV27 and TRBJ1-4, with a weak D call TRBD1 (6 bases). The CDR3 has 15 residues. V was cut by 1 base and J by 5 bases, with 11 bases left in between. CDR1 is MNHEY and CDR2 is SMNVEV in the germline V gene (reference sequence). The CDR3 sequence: CASSLFAGTNEKLFF. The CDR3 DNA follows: TGTGCCAGCAGTTTATTCGCAGGGACAAATGAAAAACTGTTTTTT.

CDR3 sequence (DNA): TGTGCCAGCAGCTCGGGGACTAGCGGAGTGACAGATACGCAGTATTTT. Its protein is CASSSGTSGVTDTQYF. The rearrangement links TRBV5-8 to TRBJ2-3; 11 bases align to TRBD2. The V gene end was trimmed by 3 bases and the J gene end by 3 bases; junction bases not matched to a gene: 6. This CDR3 is 16 amino acids long. In germline, CDR1 is SGHTS, CDR2 YDEGEE.

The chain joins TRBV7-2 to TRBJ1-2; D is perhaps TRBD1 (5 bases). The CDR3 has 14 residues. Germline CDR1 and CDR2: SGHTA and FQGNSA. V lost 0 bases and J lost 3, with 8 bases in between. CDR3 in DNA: TGTGCCAGCAGCTTAGCGGCCAGGGACTATGGCTACACCTTC. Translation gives CASSLAARDYGYTF.